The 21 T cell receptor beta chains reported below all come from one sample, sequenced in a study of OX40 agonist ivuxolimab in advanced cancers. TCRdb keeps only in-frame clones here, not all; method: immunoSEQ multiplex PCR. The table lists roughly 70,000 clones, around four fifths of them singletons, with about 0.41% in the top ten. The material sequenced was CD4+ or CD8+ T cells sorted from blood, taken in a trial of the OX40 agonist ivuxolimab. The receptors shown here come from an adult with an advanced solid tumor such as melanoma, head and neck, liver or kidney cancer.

In nucleotides, the CDR3 is TGTGCCAGCAGTTACTCGAGGGACAGGGGGGACGAGCAGTACTTC. Its protein product is CASSYSRDRGDEQYF. The V call is TRBV6-5, the J call TRBJ2-7, with 11 bases fitting TRBD1. The CDR3 runs to 15 residues. The germline V gene has CDR1 MNHEY and CDR2 SVGAGI. The V segment lost 0 bases and the J segment 5 bases; nucleotides outside the gene matches: 3.

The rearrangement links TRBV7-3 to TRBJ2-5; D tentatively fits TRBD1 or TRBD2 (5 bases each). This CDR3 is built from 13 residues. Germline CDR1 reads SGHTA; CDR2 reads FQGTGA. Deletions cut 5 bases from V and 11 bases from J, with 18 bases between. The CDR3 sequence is CASSQNSGTMQYF. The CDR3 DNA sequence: TGTGCCAGCAGCCAAAACTCCGGGACCATGCAGTACTTC.

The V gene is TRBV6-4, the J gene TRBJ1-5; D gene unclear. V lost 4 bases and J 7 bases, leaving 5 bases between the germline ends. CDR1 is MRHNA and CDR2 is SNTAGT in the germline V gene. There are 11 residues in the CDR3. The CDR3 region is CASSGYQPQHF. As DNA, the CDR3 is TGTGCCAGCAGTGGGTACCAGCCCCAGCATTTT.

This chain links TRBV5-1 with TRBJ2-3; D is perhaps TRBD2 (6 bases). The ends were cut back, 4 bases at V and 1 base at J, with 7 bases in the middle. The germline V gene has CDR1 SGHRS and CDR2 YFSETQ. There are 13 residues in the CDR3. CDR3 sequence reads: CASSGGGTDTQYF. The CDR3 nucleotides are TGCGCCAGCAGCGGCGGGGGCACAGATACGCAGTATTTT.

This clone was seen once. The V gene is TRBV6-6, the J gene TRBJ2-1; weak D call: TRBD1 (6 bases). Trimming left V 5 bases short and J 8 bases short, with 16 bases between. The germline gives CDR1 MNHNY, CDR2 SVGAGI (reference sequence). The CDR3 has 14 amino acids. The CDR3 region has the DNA TGTGCCAGCAGTCCACAGGGAGCCGGGGATGAGCAGTTCTTC. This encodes CASSPQGAGDEQFF.

Here the CDR3 DNA reads TGTGCCAGCAGCCCGGGACTAGCGGAAGCAGATACGCAGTATTTT. This encodes CASSPGLAEADTQYF. The chain has TRBV11-3 and TRBJ2-3; 11 nucleotides agree with TRBD2. The CDR3 runs to 15 residues. Germline V gene data show CDR1 as SGHNT and CDR2 as YENEEA. The V gene end was trimmed by 5 bases and the J gene end by 4 bases; junction bases not matched to a gene: 5.

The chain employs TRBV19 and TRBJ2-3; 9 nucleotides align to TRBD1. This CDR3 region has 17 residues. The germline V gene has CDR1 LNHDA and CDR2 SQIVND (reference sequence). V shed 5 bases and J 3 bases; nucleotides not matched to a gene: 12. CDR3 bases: TGTGCCAGTAGTTCCCGCATCACTGGACAGGGGACAGATACGCAGTATTTT. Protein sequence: CASSSRITGQGTDTQYF.

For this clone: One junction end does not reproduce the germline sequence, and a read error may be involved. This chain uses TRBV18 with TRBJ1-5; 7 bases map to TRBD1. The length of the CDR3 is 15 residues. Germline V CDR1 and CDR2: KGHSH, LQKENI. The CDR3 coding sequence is TGTGCCAGTTCACCCACGAGACAGGGTAGTCAGCCCCAGCATTTT. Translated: CASSPTRQGSQPQHF.

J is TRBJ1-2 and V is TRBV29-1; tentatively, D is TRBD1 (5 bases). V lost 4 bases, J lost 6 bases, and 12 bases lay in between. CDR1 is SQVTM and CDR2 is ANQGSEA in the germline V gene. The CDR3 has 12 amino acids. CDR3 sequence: CSVALGTHGYTF. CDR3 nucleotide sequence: TGCAGCGTTGCCCTGGGGACCCATGGCTACACCTTC.

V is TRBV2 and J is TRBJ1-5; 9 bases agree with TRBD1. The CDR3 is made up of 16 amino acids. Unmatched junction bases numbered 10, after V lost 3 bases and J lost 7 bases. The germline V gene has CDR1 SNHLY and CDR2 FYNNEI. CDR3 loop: CASSESRDRAGQPQHF. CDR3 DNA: TGTGCCAGCAGTGAGTCCCGGGACAGGGCCGGGCAGCCCCAGCATTTT.

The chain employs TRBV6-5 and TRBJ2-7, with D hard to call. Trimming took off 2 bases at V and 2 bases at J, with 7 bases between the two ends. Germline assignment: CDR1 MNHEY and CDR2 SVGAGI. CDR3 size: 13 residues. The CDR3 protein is CASSYGHTYEQYF. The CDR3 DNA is TGTGCCAGCAGTTACGGGCATACCTACGAGCAGTACTTC.

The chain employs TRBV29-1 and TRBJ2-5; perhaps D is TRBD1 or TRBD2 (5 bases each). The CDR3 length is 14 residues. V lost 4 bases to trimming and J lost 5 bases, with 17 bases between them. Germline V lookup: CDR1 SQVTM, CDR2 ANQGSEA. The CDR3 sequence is CSVGRRGKVETQYF. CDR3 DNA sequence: TGCAGCGTTGGCCGACGGGGCAAGGTGGAGACCCAGTACTTC. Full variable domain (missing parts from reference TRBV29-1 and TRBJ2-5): SAVISQKPSRDICQRGTSLTIQCQVDSQVTMMFWYRQQPGQSLTLIATANQGSEATYESGFVIDKFPISRPNLTFSTLTVSNMSPEDSSIYLCSVGRRGKVETQYFGPGTRLLVL.

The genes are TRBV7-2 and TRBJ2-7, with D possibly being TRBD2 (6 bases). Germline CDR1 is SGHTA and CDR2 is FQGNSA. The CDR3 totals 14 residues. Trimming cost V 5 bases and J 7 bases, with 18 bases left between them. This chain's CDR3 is CASSPGRGIGEQYF. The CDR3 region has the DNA TGTGCCAGCAGCCCGGGACGGGGGATTGGGGAGCAGTACTTC.

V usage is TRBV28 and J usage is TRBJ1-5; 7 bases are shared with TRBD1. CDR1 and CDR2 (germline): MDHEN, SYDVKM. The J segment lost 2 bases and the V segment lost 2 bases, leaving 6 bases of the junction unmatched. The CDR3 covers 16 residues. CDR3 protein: CASSLRGPLGNQPQHF. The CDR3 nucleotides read TGTGCCAGCAGTTTAAGGGGGCCCCTCGGCAATCAGCCCCAGCATTTT.

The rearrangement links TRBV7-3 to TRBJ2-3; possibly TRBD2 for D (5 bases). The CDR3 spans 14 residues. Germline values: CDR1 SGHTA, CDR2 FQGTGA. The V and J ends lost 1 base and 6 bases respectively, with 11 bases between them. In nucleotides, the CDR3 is TGTGCCAGCAGCTTAATGTCTAGCTCGGATACGCAGTATTTT. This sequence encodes CASSLMSSSDTQYF.

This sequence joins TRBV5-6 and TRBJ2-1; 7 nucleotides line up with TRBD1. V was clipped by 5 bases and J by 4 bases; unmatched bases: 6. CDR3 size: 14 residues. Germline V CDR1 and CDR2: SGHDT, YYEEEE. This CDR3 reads CASRPGQYYNEQFF. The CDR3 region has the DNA TGTGCCAGCAGACCGGGACAGTATTACAATGAGCAGTTCTTC.

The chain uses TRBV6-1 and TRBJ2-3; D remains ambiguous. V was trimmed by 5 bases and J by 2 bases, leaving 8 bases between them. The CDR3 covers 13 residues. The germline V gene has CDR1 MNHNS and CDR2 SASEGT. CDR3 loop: CASSQTFTDTQYF. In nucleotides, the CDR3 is TGTGCCAGCAGTCAAACATTCACAGATACGCAGTATTTT.

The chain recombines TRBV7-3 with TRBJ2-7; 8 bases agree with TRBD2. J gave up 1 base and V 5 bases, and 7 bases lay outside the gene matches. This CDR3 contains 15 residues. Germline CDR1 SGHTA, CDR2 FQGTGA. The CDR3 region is CASSPGGGRSYEQYF. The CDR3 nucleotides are TGTGCCAGCAGCCCCGGGGGCGGGAGGTCCTACGAGCAGTACTTC.

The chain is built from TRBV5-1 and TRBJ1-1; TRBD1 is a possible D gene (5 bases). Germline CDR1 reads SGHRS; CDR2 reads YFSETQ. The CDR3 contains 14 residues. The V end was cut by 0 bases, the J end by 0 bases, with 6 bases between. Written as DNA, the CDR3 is TGCGCCAGCAGCTTGGACAGGCTGAACACTGAAGCTTTCTTT. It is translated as CASSLDRLNTEAFF.

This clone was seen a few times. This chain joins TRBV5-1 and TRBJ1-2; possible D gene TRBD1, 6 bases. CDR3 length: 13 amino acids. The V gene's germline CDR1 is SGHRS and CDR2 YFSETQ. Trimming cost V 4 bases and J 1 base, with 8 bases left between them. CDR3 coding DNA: TGCGCCAGCAGCAAGGACAGTAACTATGGCTACACCTTC. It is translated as CASSKDSNYGYTF.

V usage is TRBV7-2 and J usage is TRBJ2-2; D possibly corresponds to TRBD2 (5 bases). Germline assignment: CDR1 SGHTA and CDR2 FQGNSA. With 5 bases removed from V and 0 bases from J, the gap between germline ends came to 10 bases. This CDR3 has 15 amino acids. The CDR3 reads CASSRSASNTGELFF. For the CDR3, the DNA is TGTGCCAGCAGCCGTAGCGCCTCGAACACCGGGGAGCTGTTTTTT.